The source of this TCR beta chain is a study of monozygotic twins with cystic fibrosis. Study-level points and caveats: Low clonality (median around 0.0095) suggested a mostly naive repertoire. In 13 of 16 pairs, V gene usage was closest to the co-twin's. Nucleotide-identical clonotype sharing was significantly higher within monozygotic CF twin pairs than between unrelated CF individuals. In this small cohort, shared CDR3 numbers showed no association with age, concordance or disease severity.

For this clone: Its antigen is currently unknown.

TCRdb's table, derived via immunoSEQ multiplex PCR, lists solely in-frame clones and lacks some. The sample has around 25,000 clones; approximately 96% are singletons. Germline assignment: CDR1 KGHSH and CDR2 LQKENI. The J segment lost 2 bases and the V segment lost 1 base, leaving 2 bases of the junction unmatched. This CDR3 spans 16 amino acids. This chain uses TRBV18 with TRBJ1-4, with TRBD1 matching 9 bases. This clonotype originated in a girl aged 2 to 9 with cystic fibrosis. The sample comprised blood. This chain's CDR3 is CASSPLGTGTNEKLFF. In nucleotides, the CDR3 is TGTGCCAGCTCACCACTGGGGACAGGGACTAATGAAAAACTGTTTTTT.